A selection of T cell receptor beta chains follows, all from one sample in a study of beta chain features in type 1 diabetes. Libraries were prepared by immunoSEQ multiplex PCR; TCRdb keeps only in-frame clonotypes and omits some of them. The sample carries roughly 250,000 clones, roughly 9.6% recorded once. The sample comprised naive CD4+ T cells from blood. These receptors were collected from a woman younger than 35 in good health. Each CDR3 is given with its conserved first and last residue. A D gene is named only where the DNA matches it firmly. Size values are once, few and many counts, or a class for expanded clones, and some rows have none.

TRBJ2-1 TRBV29-1 TRBD2 NA TGCAGCGTTGGGGAAATAGCGGGAGGCAATGAGCAGTTCTTC CSVGEIAGGNEQFF
TRBJ1-2 TRBV6-1 NA NA TGTGCCAGCAACAGGGTATCTGGCTACACCTTC CASNRVSGYTF
TRBJ1-2 TRBV20-1 NA NA TGCAGTGCTCGACCCAGGGGCTACACCTTC CSARPRGYTF
TRBJ2-3 TRBV9 TRBD2 few TGTGCCAGCAGCGTTGCAGCGGGACGGACGGATACGCAGTATTTT CASSVAAGRTDTQYF
TRBJ2-3 TRBV29-1 TRBD1 few TGCAGCGTCGTAAACCCGGGACAGGGGGCAGATACGCAGTATTTT CSVVNPGQGADTQYF
TRBJ1-2 TRBV5-4 NA few TGTGCCAGCAGCTTGGGGAACAGGGATGGCTACACCTTC CASSLGNRDGYTF
TRBJ2-7 TRBV30 TRBD1 many TGTGCCTGGAGTGTACAGACAGGGGGCTACGAGCAGTACTTC CAWSVQTGGYEQYF
TRBJ2-2 TRBV2 NA few TGTGCCAGCAGTGAAAGGTTGGCGATAGCGACCGAACCCACCGGGGAGCTGTTTTTT CASSERLAIATEPTGELFF
TRBJ2-5 TRBV4-1 NA NA TGCGCCAGCAGCCAAGAGGCCTTGGAGACCCAGTACTTC CASSQEALETQYF
TRBJ2-7 TRBV30 NA few TGTGCCTGGAGCGTTTCCGGGGGTTACGAGCAGTACTTC CAWSVSGGYEQYF
TRBJ2-7 TRBV18 NA NA TGTGCCAGCTCACCCTCCGGGACCTACGAGCAGTACTTC CASSPSGTYEQYF
TRBJ2-7 TRBV5-1 NA few TGCGCCAGCAGCTTTAATAGTCTCCCGGGCTACGAGCAGTACTTC CASSFNSLPGYEQYF
TRBJ2-1 TRBV7-3 NA NA TGTGCCAGCAGCTCCCGAAGAGATGCGAACAATGAGCAGTTCTTC CASSSRRDANNEQFF
TRBJ2-5 TRBV30 TRBD2 NA TGTGCCTGGAGCCCGGGACTAGCGGGGGGGCCAGAGACCCAGTACTTC CAWSPGLAGGPETQYF
TRBJ1-1 TRBV6-1 TRBD1 few TGTGCCAGCAGCGTAGACAGGGCGAACACTGAAGCTTTCTTT CASSVDRANTEAFF
TRBJ2-7 TRBV14 TRBD1 few TGTGCCAGCAGCCAAATGGGGACAGGGGCCTACGAGCAGTACTTC CASSQMGTGAYEQYF
TRBJ2-7 TRBV15 NA NA TGTGCCACCAGCAGAGAACAGCACTACGAGCAGTACTTC CATSREQHYEQYF
TRBJ2-1 TRBV27 TRBD2 few TGTGCCAGCAGTTCCCCTACCGCTAGCGGCCCTTACAATGAGCAGTTCTTC CASSSPTASGPYNEQFF
TRBJ2-7 TRBV4-2 NA NA TGTGCCAGCAGCGGACTTGGGGACACCTACGAGCAGTACTTC CASSGLGDTYEQYF
TRBJ1-1 TRBV5-4 NA few TGTGCCAGCAGACGGGACACCAGTGAAGCTTTCTTT CASRRDTSEAFF
TRBJ2-3 TRBV4-2 TRBD1 few TGTGCCAGCAGCCGGGACAGTGTTCAGTATTTT CASSRDSVQYF
TRBJ2-1 TRBV18 TRBD2 many TGTGCCAGCTCACCAATGGCGGGAGTTGAGCAGTTCTTC CASSPMAGVEQFF
TRBJ2-7 TRBV18 TRBD2 NA TGTGCCAGCTCACAGGTCGGGACTAGCGGGAGGGCCGCCACCCACGAGCAGTACTTC CASSQVGTSGRAATHEQYF
TRBJ2-5 TRBV27 NA many TGTGCCAGCAGTCGCGGACAGTTCCAAGAGACCCAGTACTTC CASSRGQFQETQYF
TRBJ2-5 TRBV5-4 NA few TGTGCCAGCAGCTTGGTCAGGGGGGAAGAGACCCAGTACTTC CASSLVRGEETQYF
TRBJ1-1 TRBV5-5 NA NA TGTGCCAGCAGCCACGACATCTCTTACACTGAAGCTTTCTTT CASSHDISYTEAFF
TRBJ1-1 TRBV29-1 TRBD1 few TGCAGCGTTGAAGGACAGGGTAATATGAACACTGAAGCTTTCTTT CSVEGQGNMNTEAFF
TRBJ1-1 TRBV5-1 TRBD1 few TGCGCCAGCAGCTACTCCCCGGGACAGGGCAATGAAGCTTTCTTT CASSYSPGQGNEAFF
TRBJ1-5 TRBV10-3 NA few TGTGCCATCAGTGAGGGCAGGGTGGGCAATCAGCCCCAGCATTTT CAISEGRVGNQPQHF
TRBJ2-3 TRBV5-1 NA NA TGCGCCAGCAGCACGGGACTCGGCACTAGCACAGATACGCAGTATTTT CASSTGLGTSTDTQYF
TRBJ2-5 TRBV27 TRBD1 few TGTGCCAGCAGTTTTACAGGGGTATGGCAAGAGACCCAGTACTTC CASSFTGVWQETQYF